This TCR beta chain was captured by sequencing in a study of type 1 regulatory T cells. Overall study: This in vitro CD4 product, T-allo10, is enriched for Tr1 cells and alloantigen-specific.

Ten or more counts support this clonotype. Trimming removed 6 bases at V and 0 bases at J, with 12 bases between. This CDR3 is 13 amino acids long. Germline V gene data show CDR1 as DFQATT and CDR2 as SNEGSKA (reference sequence). Using its own MiXCR run on the reads, TCRdb lists one record per CDR3 protein. The table records over 90,000 distinct CDR3 sequences, roughly 31% of them present only once. The sequence derives from a human donor in good health. The chain uses TRBV20-1 and TRBJ2-7; D uncertain. The material sequenced was CD4+ T cells, either the whole sample or a sorted fraction (not recorded which). Here the CDR3 DNA reads TGCAGTGCCGCTCCTCACGTCTCCTACGAGCAGTACTTC. Translation: CSAAPHVSYEQYF.